This TCR beta chain was retrieved from a study of STAT5B mutations in CD4+ large granular lymphocyte leukemia. V dropped 0 bases and J dropped 5 bases, with 7 bases sitting between them. CDR3 length: 13 residues. CDR1 and CDR2 from the germline V gene are SGHTA and FQGNSA. Method: immunoSEQ multiplex PCR; TCRdb's copy keeps in-frame clones and lacks some. The data contain about 380 clones, around three fifths of them singletons. The sequenced sample was PBMCs. The sequence derives from a woman aged 50 to 60 with CD4+ T-cell large granular lymphocyte leukemia. This sequence joins TRBV7-2 and TRBJ1-2; D is ambiguous. CDR3 nucleotides: TGTGCCAGCAGCTTAGCACAGAGTTATGGCTACACCTTC. Translating gives CASSLAQSYGYTF.